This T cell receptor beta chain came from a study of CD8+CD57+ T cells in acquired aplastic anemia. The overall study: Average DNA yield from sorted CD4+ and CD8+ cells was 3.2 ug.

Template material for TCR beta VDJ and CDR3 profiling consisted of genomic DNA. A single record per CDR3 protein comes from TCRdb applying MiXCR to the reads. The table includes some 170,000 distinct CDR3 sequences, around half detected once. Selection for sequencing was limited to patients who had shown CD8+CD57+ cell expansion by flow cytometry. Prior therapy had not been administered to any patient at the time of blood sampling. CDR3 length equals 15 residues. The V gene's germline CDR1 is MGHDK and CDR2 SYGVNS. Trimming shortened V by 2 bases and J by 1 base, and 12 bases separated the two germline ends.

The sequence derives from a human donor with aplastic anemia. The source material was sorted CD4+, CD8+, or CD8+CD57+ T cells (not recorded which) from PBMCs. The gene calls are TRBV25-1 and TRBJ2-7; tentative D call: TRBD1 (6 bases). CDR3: CASSERQGPSYEQYF. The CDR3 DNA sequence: TGTGCCAGCAGTGAACGGCAGGGGCCTTCCTACGAGCAGTACTTC.